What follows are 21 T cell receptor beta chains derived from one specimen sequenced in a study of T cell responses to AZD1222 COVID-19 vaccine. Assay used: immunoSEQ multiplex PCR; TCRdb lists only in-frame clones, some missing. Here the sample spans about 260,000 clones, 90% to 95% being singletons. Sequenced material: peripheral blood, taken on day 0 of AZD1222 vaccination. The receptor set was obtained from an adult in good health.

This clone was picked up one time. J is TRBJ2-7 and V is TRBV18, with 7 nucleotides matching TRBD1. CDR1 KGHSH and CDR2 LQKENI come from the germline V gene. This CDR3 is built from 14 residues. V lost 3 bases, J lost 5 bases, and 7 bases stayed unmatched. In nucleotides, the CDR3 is TGTGCCAGCTCACCTGACAGGGTCGGCCACGAGCAGTACTTC. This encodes CASSPDRVGHEQYF.

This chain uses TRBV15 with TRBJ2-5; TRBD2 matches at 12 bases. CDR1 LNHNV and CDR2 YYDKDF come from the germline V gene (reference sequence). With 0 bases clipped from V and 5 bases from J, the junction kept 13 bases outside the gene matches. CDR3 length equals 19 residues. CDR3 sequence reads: CATSRDLAPSGGARETQYF. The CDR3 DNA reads TGTGCCACCAGCAGAGATTTGGCACCTAGCGGGGGGGCGAGGGAGACCCAGTACTTC.

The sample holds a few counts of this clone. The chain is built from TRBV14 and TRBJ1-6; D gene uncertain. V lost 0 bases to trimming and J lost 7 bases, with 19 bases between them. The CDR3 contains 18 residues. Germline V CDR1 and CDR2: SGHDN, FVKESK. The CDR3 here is CASSQEGRLLAENSPLHF. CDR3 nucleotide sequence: TGTGCCAGCAGCCAAGAAGGAAGGCTTCTGGCAGAGAATTCACCCCTCCACTTT.

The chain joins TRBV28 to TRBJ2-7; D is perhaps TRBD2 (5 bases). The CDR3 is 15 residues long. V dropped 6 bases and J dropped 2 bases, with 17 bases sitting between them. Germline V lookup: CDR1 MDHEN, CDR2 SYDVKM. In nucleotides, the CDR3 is TGTGCCAGCAGCACTGAGGGTCAGCCACCCTACGAGCAGTACTTC. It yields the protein CASSTEGQPPYEQYF.

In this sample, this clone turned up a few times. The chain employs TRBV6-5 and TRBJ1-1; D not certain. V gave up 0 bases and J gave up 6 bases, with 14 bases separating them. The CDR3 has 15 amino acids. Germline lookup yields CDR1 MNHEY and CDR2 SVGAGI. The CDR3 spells CASSYSNRKTAEAFF. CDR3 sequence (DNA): TGTGCCAGCAGTTACTCGAACCGTAAAACGGCTGAAGCTTTCTTT.

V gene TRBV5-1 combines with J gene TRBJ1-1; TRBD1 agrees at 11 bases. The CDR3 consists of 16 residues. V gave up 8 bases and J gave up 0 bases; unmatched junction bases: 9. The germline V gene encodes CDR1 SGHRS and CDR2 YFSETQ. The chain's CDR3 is CASTPGTGGMNTEAFF. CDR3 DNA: TGCGCCAGTACCCCCGGGACAGGGGGGATGAACACTGAAGCTTTCTTT. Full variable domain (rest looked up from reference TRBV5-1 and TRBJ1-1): KAGVTQTPRYLIKTRGQQVTLSCSPISGHRSVSWYQQTPGQGLQFLFEYFSETQRNKGNFPGRFSGRQFSNSRSEMNVSTLELGDSALYLCASTPGTGGMNTEAFFGQGTRLTVV.

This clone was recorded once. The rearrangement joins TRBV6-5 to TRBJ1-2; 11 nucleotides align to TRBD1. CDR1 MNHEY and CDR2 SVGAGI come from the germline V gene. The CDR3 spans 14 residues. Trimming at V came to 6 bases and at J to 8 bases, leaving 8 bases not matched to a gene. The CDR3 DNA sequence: TGTGCCAGCAGACGGACAGGGGGCCCTATAGGCTACACCTTC. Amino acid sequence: CASRRTGGPIGYTF.

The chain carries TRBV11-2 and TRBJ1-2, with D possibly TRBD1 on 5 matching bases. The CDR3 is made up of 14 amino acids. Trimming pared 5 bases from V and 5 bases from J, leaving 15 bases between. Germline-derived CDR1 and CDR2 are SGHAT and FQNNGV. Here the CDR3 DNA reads TGTGCCAGCAGCCTTGGGACGGCCCTATATGGCTACACCTTC. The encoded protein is CASSLGTALYGYTF.

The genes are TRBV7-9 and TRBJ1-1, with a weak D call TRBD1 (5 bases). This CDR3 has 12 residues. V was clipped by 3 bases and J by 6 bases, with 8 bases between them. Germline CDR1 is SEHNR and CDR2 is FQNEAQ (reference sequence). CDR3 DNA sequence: TGTGCCAGCAGCTTGGGCAGGGCTGAAGCTTTCTTT. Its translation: CASSLGRAEAFF.

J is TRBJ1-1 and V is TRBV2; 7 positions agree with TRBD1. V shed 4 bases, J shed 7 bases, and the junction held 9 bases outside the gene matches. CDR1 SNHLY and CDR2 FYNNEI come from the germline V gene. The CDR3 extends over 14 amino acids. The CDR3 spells CASSAEGTAGEAFF. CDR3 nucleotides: TGTGCCAGCAGTGCCGAAGGGACAGCAGGTGAAGCTTTCTTT.

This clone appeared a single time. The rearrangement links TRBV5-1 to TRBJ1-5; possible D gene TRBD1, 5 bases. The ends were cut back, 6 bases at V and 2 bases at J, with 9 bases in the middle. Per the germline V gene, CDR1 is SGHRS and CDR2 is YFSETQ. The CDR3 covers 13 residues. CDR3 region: CASTRGRNQPQHF. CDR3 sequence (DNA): TGCGCCAGCACCCGGGGCCGCAATCAGCCCCAGCATTTT.

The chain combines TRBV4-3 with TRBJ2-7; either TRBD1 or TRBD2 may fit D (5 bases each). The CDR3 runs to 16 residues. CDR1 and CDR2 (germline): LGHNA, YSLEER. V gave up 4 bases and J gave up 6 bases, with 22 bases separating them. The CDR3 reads CASSLWGSARSGEQYF. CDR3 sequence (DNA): TGCGCCAGCAGCCTTTGGGGGAGTGCGAGATCGGGCGAGCAGTACTTC.

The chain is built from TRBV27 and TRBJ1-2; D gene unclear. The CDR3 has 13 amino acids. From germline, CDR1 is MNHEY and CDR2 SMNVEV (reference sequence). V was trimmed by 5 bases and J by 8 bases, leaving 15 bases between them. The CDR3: CASSPFETRGYTF. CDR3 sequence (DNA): TGTGCCAGCAGTCCCTTTGAGACCCGGGGCTACACCTTC.

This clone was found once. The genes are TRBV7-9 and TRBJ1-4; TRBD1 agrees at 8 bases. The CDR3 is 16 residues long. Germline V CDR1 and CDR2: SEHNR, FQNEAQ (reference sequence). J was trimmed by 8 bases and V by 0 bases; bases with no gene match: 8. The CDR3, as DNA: TGTGCCAGCAGCTTAGCGCGGCAGGGGGCTGTGGAAAAACTGTTTTTT. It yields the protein CASSLARQGAVEKLFF.

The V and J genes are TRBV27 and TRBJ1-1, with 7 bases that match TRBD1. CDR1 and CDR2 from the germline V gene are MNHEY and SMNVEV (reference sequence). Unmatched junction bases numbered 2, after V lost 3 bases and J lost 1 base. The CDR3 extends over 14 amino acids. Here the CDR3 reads CASSFGTANTEAFF. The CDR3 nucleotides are TGTGCCAGCAGTTTCGGGACAGCGAACACTGAAGCTTTCTTT.

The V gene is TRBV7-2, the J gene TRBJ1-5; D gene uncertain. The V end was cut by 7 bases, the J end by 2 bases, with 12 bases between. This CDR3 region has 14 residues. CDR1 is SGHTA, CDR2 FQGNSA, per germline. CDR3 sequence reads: CASTERAGNQPQHF. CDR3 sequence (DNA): TGTGCCAGCACCGAGCGGGCAGGCAATCAGCCCCAGCATTTT.

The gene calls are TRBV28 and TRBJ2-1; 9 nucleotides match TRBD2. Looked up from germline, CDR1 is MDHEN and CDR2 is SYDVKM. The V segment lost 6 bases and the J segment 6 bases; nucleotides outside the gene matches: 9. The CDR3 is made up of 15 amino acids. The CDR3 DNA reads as TGTGCCAGCAGCCCGGCCGGGACTAGCATCAATGAGCAGTTCTTC. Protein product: CASSPAGTSINEQFF.

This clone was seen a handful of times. In DNA, the CDR3 is TGTGCCAGCAGGAATTTCCGGACAGCGACGAACACTGAAGCTTTCTTT. It yields the protein CASRNFRTATNTEAFF. The gene calls are TRBV2 and TRBJ1-1, with a weak D call TRBD1 (6 bases). Between the trimmed V and J ends, which lost 6 bases and 1 base, there was a span of 18 bases. Germline-derived CDR1 and CDR2 are SNHLY and FYNNEI. This CDR3 spans 16 amino acids. Filled out from reference TRBV2 and TRBJ1-1, the complete variable domain reads EPEVTQTPSHQVTQMGQEVILRCVPISNHLYFYWYRQILGQKVEFLVSFYNNEISEKSEIFDDQFSVERPDGSNFTLKIRSTKLEDSAMYFCASRNFRTATNTEAFFGQGTRLTVV.

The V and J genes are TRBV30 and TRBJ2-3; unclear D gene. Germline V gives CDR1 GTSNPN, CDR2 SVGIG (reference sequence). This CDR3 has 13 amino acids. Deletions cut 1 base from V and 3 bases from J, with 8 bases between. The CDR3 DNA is TGTGCCTGGAGTGGTGGATTAACAGATACGCAGTATTTT. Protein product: CAWSGGLTDTQYF. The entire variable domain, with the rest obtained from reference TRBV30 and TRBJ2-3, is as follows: SQTIHQWPATLVQPVGSPLSLECTVEGTSNPNLYWYRQAAGRGLQLLFYSVGIGQISSEVPQNLSASRPQDRQFILSSKKLLLSDSGFYLCAWSGGLTDTQYFGPGTRLTVL.

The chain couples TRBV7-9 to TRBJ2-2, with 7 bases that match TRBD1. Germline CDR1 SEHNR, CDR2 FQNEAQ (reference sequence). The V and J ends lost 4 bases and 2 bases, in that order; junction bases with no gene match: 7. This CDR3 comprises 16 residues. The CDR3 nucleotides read TGTGCCAGCAGCTCACCCGGGACAGCTAACACCGGGGAGCTGTTTTTT. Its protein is CASSSPGTANTGELFF.

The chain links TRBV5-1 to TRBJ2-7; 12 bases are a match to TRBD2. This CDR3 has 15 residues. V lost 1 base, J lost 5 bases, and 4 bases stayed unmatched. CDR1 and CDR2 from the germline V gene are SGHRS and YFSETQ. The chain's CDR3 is CASSLMTSGSNEQYF. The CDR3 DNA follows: TGCGCCAGCAGCTTGATGACTAGCGGGAGTAACGAGCAGTACTTC.